Included here is one T cell receptor beta chain sequence, with context. V lost 1 base and J 0 bases, leaving 17 bases between the germline ends. Germline CDR1 SGHRS, CDR2 YFSETQ. This CDR3 has 19 residues. Authors' data handling: Amplification with reference gene primers provided the estimates of nucleated cell counts. Repertoires were generated with immunoSEQ multiplex PCR, while TCRdb's copy carries only in-frame clones and drops some. V and J calls and clone size are as listed in that table; D and trimming were resolved from the DNA. The sample holds about 190,000 clones, roughly four fifths seen once. The data originate from a study of blood T cell repertoires in COVID-19. Study context: Whether acute or convalescent, the COVID-19 samples came from the United States, Italy and Spain.

Source material: peripheral blood. This chain connects TRBV5-1 to TRBJ2-6, with D perhaps matching TRBD2 (5 bases). The receptor's source is a woman in her thirties or forties with acute or convalescent COVID-19. The CDR3 is CASSLRGSLALSGANVLTF. The DNA of the CDR3 is TGCGCCAGCAGCTTGAGAGGATCCCTAGCTCTCTCTGGGGCCAACGTCCTGACTTTC.